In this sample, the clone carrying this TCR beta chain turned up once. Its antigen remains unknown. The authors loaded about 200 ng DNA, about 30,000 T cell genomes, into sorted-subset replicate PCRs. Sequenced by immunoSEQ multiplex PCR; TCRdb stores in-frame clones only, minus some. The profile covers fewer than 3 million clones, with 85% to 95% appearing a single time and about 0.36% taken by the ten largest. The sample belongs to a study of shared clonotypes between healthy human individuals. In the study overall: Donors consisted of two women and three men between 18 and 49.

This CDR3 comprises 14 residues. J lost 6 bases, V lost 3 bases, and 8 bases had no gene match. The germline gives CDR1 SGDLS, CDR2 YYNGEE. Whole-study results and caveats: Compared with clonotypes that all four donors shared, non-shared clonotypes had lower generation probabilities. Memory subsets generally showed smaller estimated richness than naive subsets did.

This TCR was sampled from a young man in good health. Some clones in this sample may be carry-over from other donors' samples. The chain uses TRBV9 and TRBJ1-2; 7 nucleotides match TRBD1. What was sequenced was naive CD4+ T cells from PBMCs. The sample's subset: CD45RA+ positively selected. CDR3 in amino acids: CASSDRGLGDGYTF. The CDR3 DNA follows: TGTGCCAGCAGCGACAGGGGTTTGGGCGATGGCTACACCTTC.